This T cell receptor beta chain was sequenced for a study of response to subunit inactivated influenza vaccine (dated by TCRdb to the late 2010s). Turning to the overall study: Deep quantitative T cell receptor repertoire profiling was used in the study to track responses to a trivalent subunit inactivated influenza vaccine.

Overall study results and their limits: According to the authors, only a limited number of new T cells may be recruited by each seasonal influenza vaccination.

The protocol used for the library was RT-PCR. Sequenced on an Illumina HiSeq 2500. In TCRdb, the public reads were trimmed at Q25 with fastp and aligned with MiXCR, with productive beta chains retained. All rows with the same CDR3 protein become a single entry with the most common DNA and genes. The sample table lists about 580,000 distinct CDR3 sequences, 14% of them with a count of one. Of the sample, around 10% is held by the ten largest clones. This clonotype was detected only a few times. The clone's antigen remains unknown. No qualities accompany the bases; no much larger clone lies one base away. The germline V gene (reference sequence) yields DFQATT for CDR1 and SNEGSKA for CDR2. V is trimmed back by 0 bases and J by 1 base, and the junction contains 5 bases that no gene match accounts for. The CDR3 goes from the cysteine to the phenylalanine over 15 residues. The entry retains the CDR3 DNA only, 45 bases that are in frame from base 1.

The sequence came from a man aged 50 to 59 who received an inactivated influenza vaccine. Donor details come from another sample of the same person, matched by shared clones. This specimen consisted of PBMCs from blood, obtained 11 to 12 days after vaccination. The rearrangement combines TRBV20-1 with TRBJ2-7; TRBD1 aligns with 8 central bases. The CDR3 region: CSARDTTGESYEQYF. The DNA is TGCAGTGCTAGAGATACGACAGGGGAGTCCTACGAGCAGTACTTC.